This T cell receptor beta chain was profiled in a study of T cell changes during pregnancy in multiple sclerosis. This CDR3 is 13 amino acids long. V gave up 3 bases and J gave up 9 bases, with 15 bases separating them. Germline V gives CDR1 SQVTM, CDR2 ANQGSEA. Some clones are missing from TCRdb's copy, which holds only in-frame ones; the method was immunoSEQ multiplex PCR. The sample holds 57,000 or so clones, under 95% seen once. This specimen was peripheral blood, taken after pregnancy. The receptor was isolated from a female donor in good health, enrolled as a control in a pregnancy study. The chain combines TRBV29-1 with TRBJ2-1, with a possible D match to TRBD2 (7 bases). CDR3 residues: CSVDRGGSGEQFF. In DNA form, the CDR3 reads TGCAGCGTTGACAGGGGCGGGAGCGGTGAGCAGTTCTTC.